This T cell receptor beta chain stems from a study of blood T cell repertoires in COVID-19. Method: immunoSEQ multiplex PCR; TCRdb's copy keeps in-frame clones and lacks some. This table holds 150,000 to 200,000 clones, 76% found once. Living in roughly 23 US areas, the participants were between roughly 18 and 90 years of age. Cohorts were determined from participant-reported clinical history. This CDR3 region has 18 residues. V usage is TRBV1 and J usage is TRBJ1-3; TRBD1, the table's D call, lacks a check against the DNA. TRBV1 is flagged as a pseudogene. The sequence was obtained from a woman aged 45 to 65 with acute COVID-19. The specimen was PBMCs or T cells enriched from blood (not recorded which). The CDR3: CTSSHTSRDREKGNTIYF. CDR3 sequence (DNA): TGCACCAGCAGCCACACTTCCCGGGACAGGGAAAAGGGAAACACCATATATTTT.